These 27 T cell receptor beta chains were all obtained from the same sample, sequenced in a study of response to subunit inactivated influenza vaccine. TCRdb re-called the RT-PCR reads through MiXCR, storing one row per CDR3 protein. The profile shows some 570,000 distinct CDR3 sequences, over 9% of them singletons. The sample also formed part of further work on T cells expressing NK-cell markers. This second study says: As the method of synthesis, 5'RACE template switching with UMIs yielded TCR beta cDNA.

Sequencing used PBMCs from blood, obtained on the day of vaccination. The receptors derive from a man aged 50-60 years who received an inactivated influenza vaccine.

Remarks on this clonotype: At one boundary the junction diverges from the germline segment, which might be a read error. The rearrangement uses TRBV28 and TRBJ1-1; 9 nucleotides line up with TRBD1. Germline CDR1 is MDHEN and CDR2 is SYDVKM. The CDR3 consists of 13 residues. CDR3 sequence (DNA): TGCAGATCCGGGACAGGGATGAACACTGAAGCTTTCTTT. Protein: CRSGTGMNTEAFF.

This clonotype was counted only a few times. V is TRBV3-1 and J is TRBJ1-1; maybe TRBD1 (6 bases). The CDR3 contains 13 residues. Germline loops: CDR1 LGHDT, CDR2 YNNKEL (reference sequence). V shed 3 bases and J shed 7 bases, with 12 bases lying between them. CDR3 coding DNA: TGTGCCAGCAGCCACACCCCAGGGGTTGAAGCTTTCTTT. It is translated as CASSHTPGVEAFF. Full variable domain (remainder filled in from reference TRBV3-1 and TRBJ1-1): DTAVSQTPKYLVTQMGNDKSIKCEQNLGHDTMYWYKQDSKKFLKIMFSYNNKELIINETVPNRFSPKSPDKAHLNLHINSLELGDSAVYFCASSHTPGVEAFFGQGTRLTVV.

There are a few counts of this clonotype. The V call is TRBV5-6, the J call TRBJ2-1; D unclear. The CDR3 is made up of 14 amino acids. V was pared by 4 bases and J by 7 bases, with 15 bases between. Germline CDR1 and CDR2: SGHDT and YYEEEE. The CDR3 loop reads CASSPGPLENEQFF. CDR3 nucleotides: TGTGCCAGCAGCCCAGGCCCTTTGGAGAATGAGCAGTTCTTC.

The rearrangement links TRBV10-3 to TRBJ1-5; 7 nucleotides align to TRBD1. With 11 bases clipped from V and 2 bases from J, the junction kept 9 bases outside the gene matches. Germline lookup yields CDR1 ENHRY and CDR2 SYGVKD. The CDR3 consists of 14 residues. CDR3 nucleotide sequence: TGTGCCCTCCGCAGGGGGACGGGCAATCAGCCCCAGCATTTT. Protein product: CALRRGTGNQPQHF.

The sample holds a few counts of this clonotype. The V call is TRBV3-1, the J call TRBJ2-1; 10 bases are a match to TRBD2. The CDR3 contains 16 residues. Germline V gene data show CDR1 as LGHDT and CDR2 as YNNKEL (reference sequence). Unmatched junction bases numbered 11, after V lost 5 bases and J lost 7 bases. Here the CDR3 DNA reads TGTGCCAGCAGCTCCCGAAGCGGGGGGGCGGGAAATGAGCAGTTCTTC. Its protein is CASSSRSGGAGNEQFF.

There are many counts of this clonotype. The rearrangement links TRBV12-3 or TRBV12-4 to TRBJ2-1; the D gene is possibly TRBD1 (5 bases). The germline V and J ends were trimmed by 8 bases and 7 bases, with 9 bases remaining between them. The CDR3 sequence is 11 residues long. The CDR3 sequence is CASSGANEQFF. CDR3 DNA: TGTGCCAGCTCTGGGGCTAATGAGCAGTTCTTC.

This clonotype was seen more than once but under ten times. This rearrangement joins TRBV20-1 to TRBJ2-7; D call uncertain. The CDR3 loop spans 16 amino acids. Deletions cut 0 bases from V and 1 base from J, with 16 bases between. Germline V gives CDR1 DFQATT, CDR2 SNEGSKA (reference sequence). CDR3 residues: CSAREGWHFNSYEQYF. The DNA for the CDR3 is TGCAGTGCTAGAGAAGGATGGCACTTTAATTCCTACGAGCAGTACTTC.

The chain combines TRBV4-3 with TRBJ2-7; 7 bases are a match to TRBD1. CDR1 and CDR2 from the germline V gene are LGHNA and YSLEER. There are 16 residues in the CDR3. The J segment lost 1 base and the V segment lost 1 base, leaving 7 bases of the junction unmatched. CDR3: CASSQGDGTASYEQYF. For the CDR3, the DNA is TGCGCCAGCAGCCAAGGTGATGGGACAGCTTCCTACGAGCAGTACTTC.

This clonotype was detected only a few times. The chain carries TRBV29-1 and TRBJ2-3; possible D gene TRBD2, 5 bases. Trimming pared 3 bases from V and 1 base from J, leaving 11 bases between. Germline-derived CDR1 and CDR2 are SQVTM and ANQGSEA. The CDR3 extends over 14 amino acids. The CDR3 DNA reads TGCAGCGTTGAGCTGGGAGTTCGCACAGATACGCAGTATTTT. It specifies CSVELGVRTDTQYF.

This clonotype was seen more than once but under ten times. The rearrangement links TRBV5-1 to TRBJ1-1; no definite D call. The ends were cut back, 3 bases at V and 1 base at J, with 10 bases in the middle. Germline CDR1 reads SGHRS; CDR2 reads YFSETQ. The CDR3 runs to 14 residues. The CDR3 DNA is TGCGCCAGCAGCTCCGTATTGGAGAACACTGAAGCTTTCTTT. Its protein product is CASSSVLENTEAFF.

This clonotype was seen repeatedly, ten times or more. The chain is built from TRBV12-3 or TRBV12-4 and TRBJ1-2, with D perhaps matching TRBD1 (5 bases). This CDR3 is 14 amino acids long. The ends were cut back, 7 bases at V and 4 bases at J, with 16 bases in the middle. CDR3 in amino acids: CASTPGPDPYGYTF. CDR3 DNA sequence: TGTGCCAGCACTCCGGGACCCGATCCCTATGGCTACACCTTC.

This chain connects TRBV7-8 to TRBJ2-1, with D maybe TRBD1 (6 bases). CDR1 and CDR2 (germline): SGHVS, FQNEAQ. V lost 4 bases and J lost 3, with 16 bases in between. The CDR3 consists of 16 residues. CDR3: CASSSIGTNFYNEQFF. In DNA, the CDR3 is TGTGCCAGCAGCTCGATAGGGACAAACTTCTACAATGAGCAGTTCTTC.

A few counts support this clonotype. J is TRBJ2-5 and V is TRBV11-2; D might be TRBD1 or TRBD2, each matching 5 bases. CDR1 is SGHAT, CDR2 FQNNGV, per germline. The length of the CDR3 is 15 residues. The ends were cut back, 4 bases at V and 7 bases at J, with 19 bases in the middle. CDR3 bases: TGTGCCAGCAGCTCGAACAGGAGAGGGTCAGGGACCCAGTACTTC. It specifies CASSSNRRGSGTQYF.

This clonotype appeared a few times. The V and J genes are TRBV14 and TRBJ2-4, with D maybe TRBD2 (5 bases). The germline V gene has CDR1 SGHDN and CDR2 FVKESK. This CDR3 spans 14 amino acids. V lost 2 bases and J lost 7, with 12 bases in between. CDR3 DNA: TGTGCCAGCAGCCAAACTCGAGGGTCGAACATTCAGTACTTC. Amino acids: CASSQTRGSNIQYF.

This clonotype was detected ten times or more. The V and J genes are TRBV4-3 and TRBJ1-1; D is possibly TRBD1 (6 bases). The CDR3 contains 14 residues. Trimming stripped 0 bases from V and 5 bases from J, with 10 bases between. Germline assignment: CDR1 LGHNA and CDR2 YSLEER. The CDR3 DNA follows: TGCGCCAGCAGCCAAGATACAGGGAGAACTGAAGCTTTCTTT. Amino acids: CASSQDTGRTEAFF.

The rearrangement links TRBV6-6 to TRBJ2-5, with D maybe TRBD2 (6 bases). Germline lookup yields CDR1 MNHNY and CDR2 SVGAGI (reference sequence). The V end was cut by 5 bases, the J end by 8 bases, with 15 bases between. The CDR3 totals 13 residues. The CDR3 DNA sequence: TGTGCCAGCAGTCCCGGGAGTCGGGATACCCAGTACTTC. Translation: CASSPGSRDTQYF.

The chain joins TRBV29-1 to TRBJ1-2, with no clear D. CDR1 is SQVTM, CDR2 ANQGSEA, per germline. V was clipped by 4 bases and J by 2 bases, with 8 bases between them. The CDR3 sequence is 12 residues long. The CDR3 DNA follows: TGCAGCGTTGCGCAGAGCAACTATGGCTACACCTTC. This gives the protein CSVAQSNYGYTF. Full variable domain (outside the CDR3, taken from reference TRBV29-1 and TRBJ1-2): SAVISQKPSRDICQRGTSLTIQCQVDSQVTMMFWYRQQPGQSLTLIATANQGSEATYESGFVIDKFPISRPNLTFSTLTVSNMSPEDSSIYLCSVAQSNYGYTFGSGTRLTVV.

The DNA of the CDR3 is TGTGCCACCAGCAGAGATCCGACAGCAGGGGGTGAAAAACTGTTTTTT. Translating gives CATSRDPTAGGEKLFF. This chain connects TRBV15 to TRBJ1-4; TRBD1 matches 7 bases. Trimming cost V 0 bases and J 7 bases; bases outside gene matches: 8. The CDR3 extends over 16 amino acids. Germline V gene data show CDR1 as LNHNV and CDR2 as YYDKDF (reference sequence).

The chain links TRBV20-1 to TRBJ2-2; no reliable D call. CDR3 length: 12 residues. Germline CDR1 is DFQATT and CDR2 is SNEGSKA (reference sequence). V was shortened by 6 bases and J by 4 bases, with 9 bases between the two germline ends. The CDR3 loop reads CSATPVTGELFF. The DNA of the CDR3 is TGCAGTGCCACTCCGGTCACCGGGGAGCTGTTTTTT.

This clonotype was detected a few times. CDR3 DNA: TGTGCCAGCAGTCGCGTTGCTGGGGCCAACGTCCTGACTTTC. Amino acids: CASSRVAGANVLTF. The gene calls are TRBV19 and TRBJ2-6; D is unclear. This CDR3 comprises 14 residues. Germline CDR1 and CDR2: LNHDA and SQIVND (reference sequence). Trimming took 9 bases from V and 2 from J, leaving 11 bases between them. Looking up the rest from reference TRBV19 and TRBJ2-6 gives the full variable domain: DGGITQSPKYLFRKEGQNVTLSCEQNLNHDAMYWYRQDPGQGLRLIYYSQIVNDFQKGDIAEGYSVSREKKESFPLTVTSAQKNPTAFYLCASSRVAGANVLTFGAGSRLTVL.

This clonotype was seen more than once but under ten times. The J gene is TRBJ2-7, the V gene TRBV29-1, with 9 bases identical to TRBD1. Germline-derived CDR1 and CDR2 are SQVTM and ANQGSEA. The CDR3 has 14 residues. V lost 6 bases to trimming and J lost 0 bases; unmatched junction nucleotides: 6. The CDR3, as DNA: TGCAGCGTGGCGGGACAGGGAGGCTCCTACGAGCAGTACTTC. Amino acids: CSVAGQGGSYEQYF.

Points on this clonotype: Sequence at one end of the junction differs from germline and may be a read error. The chain links TRBV11-2 to TRBJ2-3, with D possibly being TRBD1 (5 bases). This CDR3 has 15 residues. Per germline, CDR1 SGHAT and CDR2 FQNNGV. CDR3 sequence (DNA): TGTGCCAGCAGCTTAACCAGGGTGGGCACAGATGCGCAGTATTTT. Its translation: CASSLTRVGTDAQYF.

The chain couples TRBV5-5 to TRBJ1-2, with TRBD1 matching over 7 bases. The germline V gene encodes CDR1 SGHKS and CDR2 YYEKEE (reference sequence). The CDR3 has 15 residues. V was clipped by 3 bases and J by 0 bases; unmatched bases: 5. The CDR3 region is CASSSWTGANYGYTF. The CDR3 bases are TGTGCCAGCAGCTCTTGGACAGGAGCTAACTATGGCTACACCTTC. Drawing the rest from reference TRBV5-5 and TRBJ1-2, the complete variable domain is DAGVTQSPTHLIKTRGQQVTLRCSPISGHKSVSWYQQVLGQGPQFIFQYYEKEERGRGNFPDRFSARQFPNYSSELNVNALLLGDSALYLCASSSWTGANYGYTFGSGTRLTVV.

V gene TRBV20-1 combines with J gene TRBJ2-3, with D hard to call. The germline V gene has CDR1 DFQATT and CDR2 SNEGSKA (reference sequence). The CDR3 consists of 13 residues. CDR3 nucleotide sequence: TGCAGCCCGGTGTCCGCTAGCACAGATACGCAGTATTTT. Translation: CSPVSASTDTQYF.

The chain joins TRBV12-3 or TRBV12-4 to TRBJ2-6; D might be TRBD2 (5 bases). V lost 3 bases and J lost 0, with 9 bases in between. CDR3 length: 16 amino acids. The CDR3 DNA reads TGTGCCAGCAGTTTTGGACTGAACTCTGGGGCCAACGTCCTGACTTTC. Translated: CASSFGLNSGANVLTF.

The chain recombines TRBV12-3 or TRBV12-4 with TRBJ2-5, with D tentatively TRBD1 (5 bases). Trimming cost V 3 bases and J 4 bases, with 18 bases left between them. The CDR3 length is 16 residues. The CDR3 protein is CASSFGLGQGSETQYF. The CDR3 coding sequence is TGTGCCAGCAGTTTTGGGCTCGGGCAGGGATCAGAGACCCAGTACTTC.

In its sample, this clonotype was seen many times. The rearrangement uses TRBV7-2 and TRBJ2-3; D is unclear. The germline V gene has CDR1 SGHTA and CDR2 FQGNSA. The CDR3 has 15 residues. Trimming took 1 base from V and 1 from J, leaving 9 bases between them. The CDR3 DNA sequence: TGTGCCAGCAGCTTAGGCCCTCCGGGCACAGATACGCAGTATTTT. Its protein product is CASSLGPPGTDTQYF.